Sequencing of this TCR beta chain was carried out in a study of tumor-infiltrating lymphocytes in primary liver carcinoma. The study's findings and limits: The top-250-clone fraction was significantly higher in tumors than in blood (p = 0.039). Tumor-adjacent and tumor-blood pairs displayed less overlap than did pairs of tumor regions.

RNA and DNA were co-extracted from approximately 20-30 mg of unsorted bulk tissue. By surgical resection, the patients were treated for their primary liver carcinoma. Every tumor yielded five separate sampled regions. As regards this clonotype: Its antigen is still unknown.

With 500 ng total RNA as template and a constant-region primer, TCR beta cDNA was made. Libraries covering TCR beta were generated through three nested multiplex PCR rounds (using a slightly modified ARM-PCR). TCRdb reprocessed the multiplex PCR reads with MiXCR, giving one entry per CDR3 protein. The table includes some 190,000 distinct CDR3 sequences, around four fifths detected once. Sequenced sample: tumor tissue from primary liver carcinoma. This receptor was obtained from a man aged 40-50 years with primary liver carcinoma and hepatitis B virus infection.

Here the CDR3 DNA reads TGCGCCAGCAGCCGGGATAGGGGTACCGACGAGCAGTACTTC. It specifies CASSRDRGTDEQYF. J is TRBJ2-7 and V is TRBV10-2; D tentatively reads TRBD1 or TRBD2 (5 bases each). The germline V gene has CDR1 WSHSY and CDR2 SAAADI. The CDR3 covers 14 residues. The ends were cut back, 6 bases at V and 5 bases at J, with 17 bases in the middle.